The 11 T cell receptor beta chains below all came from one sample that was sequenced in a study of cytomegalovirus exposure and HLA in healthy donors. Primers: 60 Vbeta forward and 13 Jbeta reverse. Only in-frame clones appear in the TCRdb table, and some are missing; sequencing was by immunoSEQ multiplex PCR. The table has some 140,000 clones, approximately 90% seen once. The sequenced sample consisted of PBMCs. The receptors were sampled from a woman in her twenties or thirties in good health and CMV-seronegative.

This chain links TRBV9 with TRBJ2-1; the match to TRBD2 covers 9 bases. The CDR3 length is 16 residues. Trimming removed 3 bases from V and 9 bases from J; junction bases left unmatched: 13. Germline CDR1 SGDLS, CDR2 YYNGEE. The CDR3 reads CASSADGGAGGFEQFF. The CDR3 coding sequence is TGTGCCAGCAGCGCCGATGGAGGAGCGGGAGGATTTGAGCAGTTCTTC.

The CDR3 DNA reads TGTGCCTGGGATCAGGGGGCGCAGACTAATGAAGCTTTCTTT. Translating gives CAWDQGAQTNEAFF. The gene calls are TRBV30 and TRBJ1-1, with 8 bases lining up with TRBD1. V was pared by 5 bases and J by 7 bases, with 12 bases of the junction left unmatched. Germline lookup yields CDR1 GTSNPN and CDR2 SVGIG (reference sequence). The CDR3 sequence is 14 residues long. Supplemented by reference TRBV30 and TRBJ1-1, the full variable domain reads SQTIHQWPATLVQPVGSPLSLECTVEGTSNPNLYWYRQAAGRGLQLLFYSVGIGQISSEVPQNLSASRPQDRQFILSSKKLLLSDSGFYLCAWDQGAQTNEAFFGQGTRLTVV.

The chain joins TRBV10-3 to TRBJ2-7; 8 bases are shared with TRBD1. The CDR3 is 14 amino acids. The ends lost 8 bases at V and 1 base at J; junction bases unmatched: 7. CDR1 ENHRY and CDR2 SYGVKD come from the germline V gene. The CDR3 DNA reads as TGTGCCATCGCAGAACAGGGGGGATCCTACGAGCAGTACTTC. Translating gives CAIAEQGGSYEQYF.

Written as DNA, the CDR3 is TGTGCCAGCAGTTCATACCCGTACACCTACGAGCAGTACTTC. Translated, it gives CASSSYPYTYEQYF. The genes are TRBV6-1 and TRBJ2-7; D is unresolved. Deletions cut 5 bases from V and 2 bases from J, with 13 bases between. The CDR3 consists of 14 residues. Germline assignment: CDR1 MNHNS and CDR2 SASEGT.

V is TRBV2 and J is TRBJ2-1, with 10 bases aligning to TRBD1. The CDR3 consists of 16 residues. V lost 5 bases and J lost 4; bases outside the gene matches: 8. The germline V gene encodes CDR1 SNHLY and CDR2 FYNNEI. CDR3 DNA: TGTGCCAGCAGTCGTGGGACAGGGGTAGGATACAATGAGCAGTTCTTC. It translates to CASSRGTGVGYNEQFF.

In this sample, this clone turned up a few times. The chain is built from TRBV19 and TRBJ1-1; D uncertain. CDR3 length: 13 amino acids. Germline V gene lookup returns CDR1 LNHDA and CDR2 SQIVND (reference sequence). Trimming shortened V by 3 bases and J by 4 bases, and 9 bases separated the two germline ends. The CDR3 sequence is CASSMAVGTEAFF. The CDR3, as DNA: TGTGCCAGTAGTATGGCGGTTGGCACTGAAGCTTTCTTT.

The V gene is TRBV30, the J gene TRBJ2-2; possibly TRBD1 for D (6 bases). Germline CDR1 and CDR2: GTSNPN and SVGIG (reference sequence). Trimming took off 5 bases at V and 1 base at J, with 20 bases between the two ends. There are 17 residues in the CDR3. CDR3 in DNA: TGTGCCTGGGTTCCCCTACAGGGCTCTAAGAACACCGGGGAGCTGTTTTTT. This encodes CAWVPLQGSKNTGELFF. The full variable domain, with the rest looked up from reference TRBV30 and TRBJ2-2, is SQTIHQWPATLVQPVGSPLSLECTVEGTSNPNLYWYRQAAGRGLQLLFYSVGIGQISSEVPQNLSASRPQDRQFILSSKKLLLSDSGFYLCAWVPLQGSKNTGELFFGEGSRLTVL.

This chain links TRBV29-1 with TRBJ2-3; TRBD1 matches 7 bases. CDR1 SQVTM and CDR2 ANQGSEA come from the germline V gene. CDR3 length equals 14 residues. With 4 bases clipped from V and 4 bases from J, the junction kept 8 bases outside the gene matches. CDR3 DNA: TGCAGCGTTGCAAGGGGGCGCCTCGCAGATACGCAGTATTTT. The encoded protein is CSVARGRLADTQYF.

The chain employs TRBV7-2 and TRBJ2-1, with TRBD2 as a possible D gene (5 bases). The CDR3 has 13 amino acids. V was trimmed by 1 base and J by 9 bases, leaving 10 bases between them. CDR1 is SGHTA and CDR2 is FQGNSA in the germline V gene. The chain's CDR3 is CASSLERDFEQFF. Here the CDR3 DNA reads TGTGCCAGCAGCTTAGAACGGGATTTTGAGCAGTTCTTC.

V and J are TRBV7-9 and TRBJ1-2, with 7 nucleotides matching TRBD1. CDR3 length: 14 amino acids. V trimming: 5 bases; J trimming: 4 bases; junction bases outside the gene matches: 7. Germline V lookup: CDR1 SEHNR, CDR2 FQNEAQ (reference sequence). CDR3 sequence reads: CASSPGQVLYGYTF. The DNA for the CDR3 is TGTGCCAGCAGCCCCGGACAGGTCCTCTATGGCTACACCTTC.

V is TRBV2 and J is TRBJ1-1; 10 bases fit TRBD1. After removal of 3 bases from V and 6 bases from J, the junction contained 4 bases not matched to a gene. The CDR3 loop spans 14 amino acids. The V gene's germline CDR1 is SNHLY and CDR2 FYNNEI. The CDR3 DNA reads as TGTGCCAGCAGTGAGGGACAGGGGAATCCTGAAGCTTTCTTT. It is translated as CASSEGQGNPEAFF.